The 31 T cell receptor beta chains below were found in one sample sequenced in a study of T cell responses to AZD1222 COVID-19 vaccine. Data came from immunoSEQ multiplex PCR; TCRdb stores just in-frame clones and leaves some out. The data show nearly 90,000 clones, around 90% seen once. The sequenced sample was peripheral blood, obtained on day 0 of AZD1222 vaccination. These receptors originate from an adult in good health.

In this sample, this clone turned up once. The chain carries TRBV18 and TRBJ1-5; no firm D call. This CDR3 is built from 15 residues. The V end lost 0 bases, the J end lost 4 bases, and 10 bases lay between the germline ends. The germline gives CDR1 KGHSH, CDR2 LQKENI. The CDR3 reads CASSPPSRKNQPQHF. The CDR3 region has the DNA TGTGCCAGCTCACCACCCTCCAGGAAAAATCAGCCCCAGCATTTT.

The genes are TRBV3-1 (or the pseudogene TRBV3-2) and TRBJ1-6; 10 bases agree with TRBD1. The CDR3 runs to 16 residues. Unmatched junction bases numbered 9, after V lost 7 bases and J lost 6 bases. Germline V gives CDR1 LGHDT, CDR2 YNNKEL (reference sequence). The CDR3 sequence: CASTPFRDRGNSPLHF. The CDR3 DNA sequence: TGTGCCAGCACCCCGTTCCGGGACAGGGGTAATTCACCCCTCCACTTT.

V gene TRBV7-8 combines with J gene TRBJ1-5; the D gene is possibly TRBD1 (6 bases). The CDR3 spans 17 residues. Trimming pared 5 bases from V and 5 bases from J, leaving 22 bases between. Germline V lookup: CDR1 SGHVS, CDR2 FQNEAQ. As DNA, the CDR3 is TGTGCCAGCAGCCCCCGTCCCGGACAGCTCTTGGATCAGCCCCAGCATTTT. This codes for CASSPRPGQLLDQPQHF.

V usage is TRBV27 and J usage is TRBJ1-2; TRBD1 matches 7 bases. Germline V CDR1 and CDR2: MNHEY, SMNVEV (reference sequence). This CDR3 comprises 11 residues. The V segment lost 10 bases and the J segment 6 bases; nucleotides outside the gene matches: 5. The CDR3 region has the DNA TGTGCCATCTTCACAGGGGATGGCTACACCTTC. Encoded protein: CAIFTGDGYTF.

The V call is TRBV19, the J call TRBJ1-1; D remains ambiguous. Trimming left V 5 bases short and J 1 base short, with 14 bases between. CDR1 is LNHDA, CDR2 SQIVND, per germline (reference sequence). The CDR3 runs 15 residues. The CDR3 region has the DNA TGTGCCAGTAGTTGGAGCCTTAGGGAGAACACTGAAGCTTTCTTT. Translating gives CASSWSLRENTEAFF. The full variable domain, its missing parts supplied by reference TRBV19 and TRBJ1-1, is DGGITQSPKYLFRKEGQNVTLSCEQNLNHDAMYWYRQDPGQGLRLIYYSQIVNDFQKGDIAEGYSVSREKKESFPLTVTSAQKNPTAFYLCASSWSLRENTEAFFGQGTRLTVV.

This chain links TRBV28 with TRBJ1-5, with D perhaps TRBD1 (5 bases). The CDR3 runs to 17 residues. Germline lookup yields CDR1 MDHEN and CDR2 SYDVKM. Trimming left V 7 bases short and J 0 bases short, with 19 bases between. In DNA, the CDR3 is TGTGCCAGCACTAACCCCACAGGAATTGATAGCAATCAGCCCCAGCATTTT. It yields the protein CASTNPTGIDSNQPQHF.

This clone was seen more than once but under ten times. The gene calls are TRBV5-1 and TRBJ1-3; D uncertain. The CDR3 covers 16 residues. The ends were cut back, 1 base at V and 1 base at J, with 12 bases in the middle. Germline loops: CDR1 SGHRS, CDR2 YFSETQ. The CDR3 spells CASSLTVGKSGNTIYF. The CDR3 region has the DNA TGCGCCAGCAGCTTGACCGTAGGAAAATCTGGAAACACCATATATTTT.

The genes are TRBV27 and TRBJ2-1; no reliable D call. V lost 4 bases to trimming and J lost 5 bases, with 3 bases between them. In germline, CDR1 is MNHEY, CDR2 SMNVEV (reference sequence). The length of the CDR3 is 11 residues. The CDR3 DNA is TGTGCCAGCAGTTCAAACAATGAGCAGTTCTTC. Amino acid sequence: CASSSNNEQFF.

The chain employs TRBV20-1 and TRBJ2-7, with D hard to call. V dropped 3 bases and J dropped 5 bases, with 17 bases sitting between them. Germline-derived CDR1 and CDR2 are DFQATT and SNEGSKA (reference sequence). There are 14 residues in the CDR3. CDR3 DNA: TGCAGTGCTAGTCCCCCTGCGCCTTGGGACGAGCAGTACTTC. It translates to CSASPPAPWDEQYF.

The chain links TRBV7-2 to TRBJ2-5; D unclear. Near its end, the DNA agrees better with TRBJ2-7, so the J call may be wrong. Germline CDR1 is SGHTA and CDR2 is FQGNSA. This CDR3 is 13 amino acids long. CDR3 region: CASSLPGPYEQYF. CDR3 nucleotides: TGTGCCAGCAGCTTACCGGGCCCCTACGAGCAGTACTTC.

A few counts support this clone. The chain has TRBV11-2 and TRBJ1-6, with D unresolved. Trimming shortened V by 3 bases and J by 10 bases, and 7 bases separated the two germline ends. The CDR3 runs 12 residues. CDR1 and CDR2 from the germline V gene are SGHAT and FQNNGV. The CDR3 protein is CASSLNSSPLHF. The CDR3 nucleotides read TGTGCCAGCAGCTTGAATTCATCACCCCTCCACTTT.

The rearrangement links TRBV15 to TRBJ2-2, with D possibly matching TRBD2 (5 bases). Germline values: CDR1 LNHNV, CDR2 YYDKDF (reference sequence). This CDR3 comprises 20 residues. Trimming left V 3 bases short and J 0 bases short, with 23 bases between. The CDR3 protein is CATSSRTLDWLAANTGELFF. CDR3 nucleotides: TGTGCCACCAGCAGTAGAACCCTCGACTGGCTAGCCGCGAACACCGGGGAGCTGTTTTTT.

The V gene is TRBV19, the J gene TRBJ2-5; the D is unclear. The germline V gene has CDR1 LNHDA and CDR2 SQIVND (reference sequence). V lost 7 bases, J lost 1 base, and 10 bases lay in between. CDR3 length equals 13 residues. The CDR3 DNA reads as TGTGCCAGTAACAGTAATCTCCAAGAGACCCAGTACTTC. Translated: CASNSNLQETQYF.

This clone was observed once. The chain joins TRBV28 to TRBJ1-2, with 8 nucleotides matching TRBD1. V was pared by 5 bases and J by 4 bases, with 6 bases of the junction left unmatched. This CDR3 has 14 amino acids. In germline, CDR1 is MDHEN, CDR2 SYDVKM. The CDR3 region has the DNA TGTGCCAGCAGTCCCATAACAGGGGGCTATGGCTACACCTTC. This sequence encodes CASSPITGGYGYTF.

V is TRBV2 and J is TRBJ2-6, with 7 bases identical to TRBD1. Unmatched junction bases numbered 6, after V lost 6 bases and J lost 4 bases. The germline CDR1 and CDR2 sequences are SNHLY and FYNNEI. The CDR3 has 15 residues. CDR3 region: CASSLTGVGANVLTF. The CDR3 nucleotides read TGTGCCAGCAGCCTTACAGGGGTAGGGGCCAACGTCCTGACTTTC. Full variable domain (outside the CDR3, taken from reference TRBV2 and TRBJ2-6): EPEVTQTPSHQVTQMGQEVILRCVPISNHLYFYWYRQILGQKVEFLVSFYNNEISEKSEIFDDQFSVERPDGSNFTLKIRSTKLEDSAMYFCASSLTGVGANVLTFGAGSRLTVL.

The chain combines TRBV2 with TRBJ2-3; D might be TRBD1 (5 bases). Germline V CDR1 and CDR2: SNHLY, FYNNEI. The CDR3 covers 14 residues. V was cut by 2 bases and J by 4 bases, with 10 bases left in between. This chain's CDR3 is CASSEQGRADTQYF. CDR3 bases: TGTGCCAGCAGTGAACAGGGTCGGGCAGATACGCAGTATTTT.

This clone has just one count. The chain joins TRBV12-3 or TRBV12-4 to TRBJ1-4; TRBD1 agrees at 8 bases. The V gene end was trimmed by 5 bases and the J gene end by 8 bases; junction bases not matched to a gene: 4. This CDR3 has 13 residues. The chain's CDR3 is CASSGGTGEKLFF. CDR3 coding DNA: TGTGCCAGCAGTGGCGGGACAGGCGAAAAACTGTTTTTT.

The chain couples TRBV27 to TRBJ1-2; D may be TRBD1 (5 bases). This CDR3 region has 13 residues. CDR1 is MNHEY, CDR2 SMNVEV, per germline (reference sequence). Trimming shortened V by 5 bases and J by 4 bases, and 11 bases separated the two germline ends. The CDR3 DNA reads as TGTGCCAGCAGTCCGACAGTTAGCTATGGCTACACCTTC. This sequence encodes CASSPTVSYGYTF.

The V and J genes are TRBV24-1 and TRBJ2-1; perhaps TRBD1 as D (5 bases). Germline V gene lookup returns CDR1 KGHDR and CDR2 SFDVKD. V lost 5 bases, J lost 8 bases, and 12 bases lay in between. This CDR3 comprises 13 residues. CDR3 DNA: TGTGCCACCAGTGTTGGACATCGGGATGAGCAGTTCTTC. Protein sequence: CATSVGHRDEQFF.

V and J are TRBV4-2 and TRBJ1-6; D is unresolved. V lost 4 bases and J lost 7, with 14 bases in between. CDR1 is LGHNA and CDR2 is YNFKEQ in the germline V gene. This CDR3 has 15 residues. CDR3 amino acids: CASSPSEGRNSPLHF. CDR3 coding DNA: TGTGCCAGCAGCCCGAGTGAGGGCAGGAATTCACCCCTCCACTTT.

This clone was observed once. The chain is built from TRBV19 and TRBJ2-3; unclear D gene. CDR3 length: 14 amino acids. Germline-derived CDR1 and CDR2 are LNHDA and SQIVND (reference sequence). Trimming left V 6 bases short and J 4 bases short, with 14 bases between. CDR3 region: CASSISPPPDTQYF. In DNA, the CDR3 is TGTGCCAGTAGCATCTCCCCCCCACCAGATACGCAGTATTTT.

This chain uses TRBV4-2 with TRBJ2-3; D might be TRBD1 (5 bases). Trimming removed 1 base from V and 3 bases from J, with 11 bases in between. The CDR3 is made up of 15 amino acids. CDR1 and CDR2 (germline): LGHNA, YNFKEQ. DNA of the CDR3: TGTGCCAGCAGCCAAGGAGATCCAGGGACAGATACGCAGTATTTT. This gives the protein CASSQGDPGTDTQYF.

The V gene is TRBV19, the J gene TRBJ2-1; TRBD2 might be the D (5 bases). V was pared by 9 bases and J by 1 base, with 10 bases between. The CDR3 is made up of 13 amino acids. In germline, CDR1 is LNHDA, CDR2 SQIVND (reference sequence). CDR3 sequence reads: CASRDGSYNEQFF. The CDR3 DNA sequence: TGTGCCAGCCGGGATGGATCCTACAATGAGCAGTTCTTC.

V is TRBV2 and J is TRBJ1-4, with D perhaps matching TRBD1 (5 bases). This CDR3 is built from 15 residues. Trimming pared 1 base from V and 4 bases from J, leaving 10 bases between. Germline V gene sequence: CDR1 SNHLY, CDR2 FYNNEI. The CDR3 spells CASSEDRQFNEKLFF. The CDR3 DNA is TGTGCCAGCAGTGAAGACAGACAGTTTAATGAAAAACTGTTTTTT. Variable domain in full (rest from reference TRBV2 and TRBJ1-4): EPEVTQTPSHQVTQMGQEVILRCVPISNHLYFYWYRQILGQKVEFLVSFYNNEISEKSEIFDDQFSVERPDGSNFTLKIRSTKLEDSAMYFCASSEDRQFNEKLFFGSGTQLSVL.

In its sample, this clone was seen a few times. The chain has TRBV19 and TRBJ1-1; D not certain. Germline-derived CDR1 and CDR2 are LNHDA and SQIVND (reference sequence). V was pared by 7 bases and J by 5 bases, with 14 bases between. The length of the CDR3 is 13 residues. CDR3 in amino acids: CASKLGKWTEAFF. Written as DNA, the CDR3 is TGTGCCAGTAAACTGGGCAAGTGGACTGAAGCTTTCTTT.

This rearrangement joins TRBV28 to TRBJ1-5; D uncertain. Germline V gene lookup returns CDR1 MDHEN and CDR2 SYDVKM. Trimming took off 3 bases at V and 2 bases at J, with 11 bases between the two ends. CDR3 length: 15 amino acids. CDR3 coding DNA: TGTGCCAGCAGTTTCGTAGGGCCGGGCAATCAGCCCCAGCATTTT. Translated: CASSFVGPGNQPQHF.

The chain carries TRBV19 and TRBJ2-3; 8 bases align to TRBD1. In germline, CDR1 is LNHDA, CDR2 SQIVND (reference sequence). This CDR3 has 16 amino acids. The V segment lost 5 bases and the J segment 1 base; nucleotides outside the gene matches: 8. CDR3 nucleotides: TGTGCCAGTAGTCCCCCCCCGGGACAGGGCACAGATACGCAGTATTTT. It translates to CASSPPPGQGTDTQYF.

The CDR3 nucleotides are TGTGCCTGGAGTGTAGGGGTAGCCCCCTCTGGAAACACCATATATTTT. Protein product: CAWSVGVAPSGNTIYF. The V gene is TRBV30, the J gene TRBJ1-3, with TRBD1 as a possible D gene (5 bases). Germline V gene lookup returns CDR1 GTSNPN and CDR2 SVGIG (reference sequence). The CDR3 is 16 amino acids. The V end lost 0 bases, the J end lost 0 bases, and 12 bases lay between the germline ends.

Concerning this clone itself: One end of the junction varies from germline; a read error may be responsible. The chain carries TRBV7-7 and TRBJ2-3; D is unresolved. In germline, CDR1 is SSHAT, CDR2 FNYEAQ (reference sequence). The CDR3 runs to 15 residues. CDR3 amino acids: CASSPLASSTDTQYF. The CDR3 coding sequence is TGTGCTAGCAGTCCCTTGGCGAGTTCCACAGATACGCAGTATTTT. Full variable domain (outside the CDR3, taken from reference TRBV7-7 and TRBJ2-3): GAGVSQSPRYKVTKRGQDVTLRCDPISSHATLYWYQQALGQGPEFLTYFNYEAQPDKSGLPSDRFSAERPEGSISTLTIQRTEQRDSAMYRCASSPLASSTDTQYFGPGTRLTVL.

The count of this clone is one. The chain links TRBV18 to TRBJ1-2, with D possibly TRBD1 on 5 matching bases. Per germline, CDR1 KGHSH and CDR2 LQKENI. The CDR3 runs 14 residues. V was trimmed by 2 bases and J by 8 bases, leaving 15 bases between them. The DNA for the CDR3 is TGTGCCAGCTCACCATCTGGGCAGGGCGGAGGCTACACCTTC. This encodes CASSPSGQGGGYTF.

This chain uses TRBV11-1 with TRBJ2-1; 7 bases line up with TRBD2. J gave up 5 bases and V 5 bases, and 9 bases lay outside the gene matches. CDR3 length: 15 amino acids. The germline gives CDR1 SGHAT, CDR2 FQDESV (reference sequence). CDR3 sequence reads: CASSREARWDNEQFF. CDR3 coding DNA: TGTGCCAGCAGCCGGGAGGCCCGGTGGGACAATGAGCAGTTCTTC.